The clone carrying this T cell receptor (beta chain) was seen only a few times. Participants were aged roughly 18 to 89 years, lived in around 22 US areas, and enrolled virtually. Cohorts were determined from participant-reported clinical history. Sequencing was performed with immunoSEQ multiplex PCR; in TCRdb, only in-frame clones are kept and a portion is missing. This sample has about 200,000 clones; 81% occur once, and the top ten carry 8% to 9%. These data come from a study of blood T cell repertoires in COVID-19. Turning to the study itself: Whether acute or convalescent, the COVID-19 samples came from the United States, Italy and Spain. PBMCs, B-cell-depleted T cells, or T cells were the source of the cDNA or gDNA that made up the material.

The sequencing sample was made of PBMCs or T cells enriched from blood (not recorded which). This receptor was obtained from a woman in her 50s with acute COVID-19.

CDR3 coding DNA: TGTGCCAGCAGTTTAATTAGCGGGGCCGTAATGGGCGAGCAGTACTTC. It yields the protein CASSLISGAVMGEQYF. The rearrangement joins TRBV28 to TRBJ2-7, with 8 bases lining up with TRBD2. The ends lost 2 bases at V and 6 bases at J; junction bases unmatched: 12. This CDR3 has 16 residues. Germline V CDR1 and CDR2: MDHEN, SYDVKM.